The entry that follows covers one T cell receptor (beta chain) sequence. In the authors' workflow: Scientists estimated how many nucleated cells there were by amplifying reference gene primers. TCRdb's copy holds only in-frame clones and misses some; the assay was immunoSEQ multiplex PCR. That table gives V, J and clone size, and the DNA gave D and trimming. The sample has roughly 150,000 clones; less than 85% are singletons. Germline V gene sequence: CDR1 KGHDR, CDR2 SFDVKD. The CDR3 has 20 residues. The germline V and J ends were trimmed by 2 bases and 0 bases, with 22 bases remaining between them. The source of the sample is a study of blood T cell repertoires in COVID-19. In the study overall: Donors in the United States, Italy and Spain gave samples during acute or convalescent COVID-19. T cells, B-cell-depleted T cells, or PBMCs provided the cDNA or gDNA that served as material.

Sequencing was carried out using peripheral blood. This chain uses TRBV24-1 with TRBJ2-1, with D tentatively TRBD1 (6 bases). The receptor was derived from a woman in her sixties with COVID-19, enrolled during active disease. CDR3 sequence reads: CATSDSTMQQGGTSYNEQFF. CDR3 sequence (DNA): TGTGCCACCAGTGATTCAACCATGCAACAGGGCGGAACCTCCTACAATGAGCAGTTCTTC.